This T cell receptor beta chain came from a study of blood T cells in healthy people across ages. V was pared by 0 bases and J by 5 bases, with 14 bases between. The CDR3 contains 17 residues. Germline CDR1 and CDR2: MNHNS and SASEGT. A second PCR of roughly 7 to 11 cycles used a sample-barcoded 5' primer and a J-beta primer mix. TCRdb analysed the 5' RACE reads with MiXCR anew, one entry per CDR3 protein. The sample includes roughly 1.9 million distinct CDR3 sequences, roughly two fifths seen only once; the top ten take about 21%. The gene calls are TRBV6-1 and TRBJ2-6, with D perhaps TRBD2 (5 bases). Sequenced: blood. The receptor was isolated from a human donor in good health. This CDR3 reads CASSEALGGLRANVLTF. The CDR3, as DNA: TGTGCCAGCAGTGAAGCGCTTGGCGGGTTGAGGGCCAACGTCCTGACTTTC.